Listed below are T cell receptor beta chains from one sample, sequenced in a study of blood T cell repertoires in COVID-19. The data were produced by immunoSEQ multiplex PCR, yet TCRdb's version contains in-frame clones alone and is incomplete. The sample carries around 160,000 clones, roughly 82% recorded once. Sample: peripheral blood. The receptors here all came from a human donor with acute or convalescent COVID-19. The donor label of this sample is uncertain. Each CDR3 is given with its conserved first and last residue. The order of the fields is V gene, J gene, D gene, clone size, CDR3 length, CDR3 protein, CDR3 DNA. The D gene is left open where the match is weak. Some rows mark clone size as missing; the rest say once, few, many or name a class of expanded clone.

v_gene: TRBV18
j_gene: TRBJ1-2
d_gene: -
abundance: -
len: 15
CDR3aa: CASSPQVSGDYGYTF
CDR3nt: TGTGCCAGCTCACCCCAGGTCTCAGGGGACTATGGCTACACCTTC

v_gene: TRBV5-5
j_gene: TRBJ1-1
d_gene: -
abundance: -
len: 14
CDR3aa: CASSSEDRNTEAFF
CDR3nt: TGTGCCAGCAGCTCGGAAGACAGAAACACTGAAGCTTTCTTT

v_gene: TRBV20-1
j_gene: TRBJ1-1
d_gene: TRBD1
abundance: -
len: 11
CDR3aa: CSARTGYEAFF
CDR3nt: TGCAGTGCTCGGACAGGATATGAAGCTTTCTTT

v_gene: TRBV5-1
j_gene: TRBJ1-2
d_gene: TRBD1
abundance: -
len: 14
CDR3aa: CASSGGQGLYGYTF
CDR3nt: TGCGCCAGCAGCGGAGGACAGGGGCTCTATGGCTACACCTTC

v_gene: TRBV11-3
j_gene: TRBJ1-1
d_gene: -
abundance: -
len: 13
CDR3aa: CASSLAPGGYAFF
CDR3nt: TGTGCCAGCAGCTTAGCCCCTGGAGGGTACGCTTTCTTT

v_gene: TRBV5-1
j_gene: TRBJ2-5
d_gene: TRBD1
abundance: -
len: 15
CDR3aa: CASSADRGPQETQYF
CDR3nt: TGCGCCAGCAGCGCAGACAGGGGACCTCAAGAGACCCAGTACTTC

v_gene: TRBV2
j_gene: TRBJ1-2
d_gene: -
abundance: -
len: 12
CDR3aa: CASRGDNSGYTF
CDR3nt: TGTGCCAGCAGGGGGGACAACTCTGGCTACACCTTC

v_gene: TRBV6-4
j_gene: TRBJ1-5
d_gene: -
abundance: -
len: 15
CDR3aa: CASSETRESNQPQHF
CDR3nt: TGTGCCAGCAGTGAGACGCGGGAAAGCAATCAGCCCCAGCATTTT

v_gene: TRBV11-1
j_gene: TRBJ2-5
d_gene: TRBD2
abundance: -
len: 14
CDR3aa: CASRKSGAEETQYF
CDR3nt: TGTGCCAGCCGTAAGAGCGGGGCGGAAGAGACCCAGTACTTC

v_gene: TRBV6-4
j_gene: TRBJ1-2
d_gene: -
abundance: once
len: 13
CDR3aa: CASSDSTGYGYTF
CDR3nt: TGTGCCAGCAGTGACTCGACTGGTTACGGCTACACCTTC

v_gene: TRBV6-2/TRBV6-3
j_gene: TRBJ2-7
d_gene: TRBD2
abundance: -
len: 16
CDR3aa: CASSRSGRGREYEQYF
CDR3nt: TGTGCCAGCAGCCGGAGCGGACGGGGGAGGGAGTACGAGCAGTACTTC

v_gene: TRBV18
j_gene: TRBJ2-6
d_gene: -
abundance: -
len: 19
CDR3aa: CASSPRAGKKNSGANVLTF
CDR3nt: TGTGCCAGCTCACCACGTGCCGGGAAAAAGAACTCTGGGGCCAACGTCCTGACTTTC

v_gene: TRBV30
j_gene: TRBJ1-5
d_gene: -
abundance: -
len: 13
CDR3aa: CAWSVGSGQPQHF
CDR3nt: TGTGCCTGGAGTGTTGGGTCAGGTCAGCCCCAGCATTTT

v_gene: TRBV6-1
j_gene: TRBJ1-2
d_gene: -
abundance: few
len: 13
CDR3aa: CASSEAGVLGYTF
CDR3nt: TGTGCCAGCAGTGAAGCCGGAGTCTTGGGCTACACCTTC

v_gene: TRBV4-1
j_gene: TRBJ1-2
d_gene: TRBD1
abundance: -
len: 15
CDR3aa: CASSQVPGGDYGYTF
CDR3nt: TGCGCCAGCAGCCAAGTTCCAGGGGGCGACTATGGCTACACCTTC

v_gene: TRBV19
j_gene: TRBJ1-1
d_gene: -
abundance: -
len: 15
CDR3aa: CASSGAGTSNTEAFF
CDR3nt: TGTGCCAGTAGCGGTGCCGGGACATCGAACACTGAAGCTTTCTTT

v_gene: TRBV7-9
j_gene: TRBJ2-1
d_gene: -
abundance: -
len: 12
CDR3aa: CASSLAGGPMFF
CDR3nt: TGTGCCAGCAGCTTAGCGGGGGGTCCGATGTTCTTC

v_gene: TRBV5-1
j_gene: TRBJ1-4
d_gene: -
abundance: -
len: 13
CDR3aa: CASSPEVGGKLFF
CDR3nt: TGCGCCAGCAGCCCGGAAGTAGGGGGAAAACTGTTTTTT

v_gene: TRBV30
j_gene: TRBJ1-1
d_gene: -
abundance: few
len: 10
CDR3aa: CAWARTEAFF
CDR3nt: TGTGCCTGGGCTCGGACTGAAGCTTTCTTT

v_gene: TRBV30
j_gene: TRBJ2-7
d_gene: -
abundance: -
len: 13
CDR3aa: CASKSRVRAEQYF
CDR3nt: TGTGCCTCGAAAAGCAGGGTTCGAGCCGAGCAGTACTTC

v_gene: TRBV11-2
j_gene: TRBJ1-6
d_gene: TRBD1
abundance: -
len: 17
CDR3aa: CASSPADGQGRGSPLHF
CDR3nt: TGTGCCAGCAGCCCCGCCGATGGACAGGGGAGAGGATCACCCCTCCACTTT

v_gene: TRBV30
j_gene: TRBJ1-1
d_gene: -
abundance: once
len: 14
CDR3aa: CAWSVIEPNTEAFF
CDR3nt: TGTGCCTGGAGTGTAATCGAGCCGAACACTGAAGCTTTCTTT